One and the same sample provided the 30 T cell receptor beta chains below, sequenced in a study of cytomegalovirus exposure and HLA in healthy donors. This PCR relied on a set of 60 Vbeta primers and 13 Jbeta primers. The method was immunoSEQ multiplex PCR; TCRdb's version includes in-frame clones alone and lacks a portion of them. The sample lists tens of thousands of clones; just under 80% were seen once. The sequencing sample was made of PBMCs. These receptors were taken from a woman aged 40 to 50 in good health and CMV-seronegative.

The chain employs TRBV19 and TRBJ1-5, with TRBD1 matching 8 bases. Germline CDR1 is LNHDA and CDR2 is SQIVND (reference sequence). The CDR3 has 17 residues. Unmatched junction bases numbered 12, after V lost 1 base and J lost 7 bases. This CDR3 reads CASSIVRGQGGGQPQHF. The CDR3 coding sequence is TGTGCCAGTAGTATAGTCCGTGGACAGGGTGGAGGACAGCCCCAGCATTTT.

The genes are TRBV5-8 and TRBJ1-3; D is undetermined. This CDR3 has 13 residues. V was clipped by 3 bases and J by 4 bases, with 8 bases between them. CDR1 is SGHTS, CDR2 YDEGEE, per germline. This CDR3 reads CASSSRGGNTIYF. The CDR3 nucleotides read TGTGCCAGCAGCTCTCGAGGAGGAAACACCATATATTTT.

This clone was counted a single time. The V call is TRBV4-1, the J call TRBJ1-3; TRBD1 matches 7 bases. The V and J ends lost 2 bases and 5 bases, in that order; junction bases with no gene match: 9. This CDR3 contains 16 residues. Germline values: CDR1 MGHRA, CDR2 YSYEKL. DNA of the CDR3: TGCGCCAGCAGCCAACCGGGACAGTCGATTAGAAACACCATATATTTT. This gives the protein CASSQPGQSIRNTIYF.

V gene TRBV7-9 combines with J gene TRBJ2-7; possibly TRBD1 for D (6 bases). Germline V lookup: CDR1 SEHNR, CDR2 FQNEAQ (reference sequence). The ends were cut back, 5 bases at V and 5 bases at J, with 19 bases in the middle. The CDR3 has 15 amino acids. The CDR3 protein is CASSPPRTGLHEQYF. The CDR3 DNA sequence: TGTGCCAGCAGCCCCCCTCGCACAGGGTTACACGAGCAGTACTTC.

This chain joins TRBV7-2 and TRBJ1-5; possible D gene TRBD1, 5 bases. With 5 bases removed from V and 11 bases from J, the gap between germline ends came to 16 bases. Germline V gives CDR1 SGHTA, CDR2 FQGNSA. The CDR3 spans 13 residues. The CDR3 DNA reads TGTGCCAGCAGCACTAGTAACTCGGGGGCCCAGCATTTT. Its translation is CASSTSNSGAQHF.

In this sample, this clone turned up once. V and J are TRBV25-1 and TRBJ1-2, with TRBD1 identical over 9 bases. From germline, CDR1 is MGHDK and CDR2 SYGVNS. V gave up 3 bases and J gave up 6 bases; unmatched junction bases: 8. This CDR3 spans 15 amino acids. CDR3 loop: CASSDVNRGRDGYTF. Written as DNA, the CDR3 is TGTGCCAGCAGTGACGTCAACAGGGGGCGCGATGGCTACACCTTC.

The rearrangement links TRBV7-3 to TRBJ1-1; D remains ambiguous. The V end lost 6 bases, the J end lost 3 bases, and 11 bases lay between the germline ends. The germline V gene encodes CDR1 SGHTA and CDR2 FQGTGA. This CDR3 is 13 amino acids long. CDR3 region: CASSSRVYTEAFF. As DNA, the CDR3 is TGTGCCAGCAGTAGCCGGGTTTACACTGAAGCTTTCTTT.

J is TRBJ1-1 and V is TRBV7-9; weak D call: TRBD1 (6 bases). The CDR3 has 14 residues. V was shortened by 2 bases and J by 7 bases, with 14 bases between the two germline ends. Germline V CDR1 and CDR2: SEHNR, FQNEAQ (reference sequence). The CDR3 is CASSLQQGSFEAFF. CDR3 nucleotides: TGTGCCAGCAGCTTACAGCAGGGGTCCTTTGAAGCTTTCTTT.

The chain is built from TRBV12-5 and TRBJ1-2; D remains unclear. CDR1 and CDR2 from the germline V gene are LGHNT and FRNRAP. The CDR3 runs to 15 residues. The ends were cut back, 1 base at V and 4 bases at J, with 13 bases in the middle. The CDR3 region has the DNA TGTGCTAGTGGTTTGGGCCCCCTGGCTGGCTATGGCTACACCTTC. This codes for CASGLGPLAGYGYTF.

This clone was recorded a few times. The V call is TRBV5-4, the J call TRBJ1-1; tentative D call: TRBD1 (5 bases). The V gene lost 2 bases and the J gene lost 4 bases, with 15 bases spanning the gap. Germline V CDR1 and CDR2: SGHNT, YYREEE (reference sequence). The CDR3 spans 15 residues. DNA for the CDR3: TGTGCCAGCAGCTTCTCGGGGGATGCGGGCACTGAAGCTTTCTTT. Translated: CASSFSGDAGTEAFF.

This chain connects TRBV29-1 to TRBJ1-2; tentative D call: TRBD1 (5 bases). Trimming pared 7 bases from V and 4 bases from J, leaving 19 bases between. The CDR3 sequence is 14 residues long. CDR1 is SQVTM and CDR2 is ANQGSEA in the germline V gene. CDR3 sequence: CSDGGTGLGYGYTF. For the CDR3, the DNA is TGCAGCGACGGGGGGACCGGTCTTGGCTATGGCTACACCTTC.

The chain uses TRBV7-2 and TRBJ1-5; D is undetermined. V was clipped by 1 base and J by 3 bases, with 10 bases between them. The CDR3 loop spans 15 amino acids. The germline V gene has CDR1 SGHTA and CDR2 FQGNSA. This CDR3 is CASSLGTADNQPQHF. The CDR3 nucleotides are TGTGCCAGCAGCTTAGGAACAGCTGACAATCAGCCCCAGCATTTT.

This clone was detected once. The sample has other DNA sequences that encode this CDR3 too. The chain is built from TRBV9 and TRBJ2-2; TRBD1 matches 7 bases. Germline CDR1 and CDR2: SGDLS and YYNGEE. The junction had 3 bases not matched to a gene; V was cut back by 0 bases and J by 4 bases. The CDR3 sequence is 15 residues long. DNA of the CDR3: TGTGCCAGCAGCGTAGGGACAGGCGGCACCGGGGAGCTGTTTTTT. Encoded protein: CASSVGTGGTGELFF.

The chain uses TRBV5-1 and TRBJ2-3; 10 positions agree with TRBD2. In germline, CDR1 is SGHRS, CDR2 YFSETQ. After removal of 7 bases from V and 4 bases from J, the junction contained 9 bases not matched to a gene. The CDR3 runs to 15 residues. CDR3 in amino acids: CASSSSGGSADTQYF. The CDR3 coding sequence is TGCGCCAGCTCAAGTAGCGGGGGGTCAGCAGATACGCAGTATTTT.

The chain joins TRBV9 to TRBJ1-1; D is undetermined. Germline CDR1 and CDR2: SGDLS and YYNGEE. There are 15 residues in the CDR3. Trimming took off 4 bases at V and 5 bases at J, with 18 bases between the two ends. The CDR3 loop reads CASSLYSVRVTEAFF. The CDR3 nucleotides read TGTGCCAGCAGCCTTTACTCGGTGAGGGTTACTGAAGCTTTCTTT.

CDR3 sequence reads: CASSLEAAGLSPLHF. CDR3 DNA: TGTGCCAGCAGCTTGGAGGCGGCAGGGCTATCACCCCTCCACTTT. The chain is built from TRBV5-4 and TRBJ1-6; a weak D match, TRBD1 (5 bases). Trimming removed 0 bases from V and 10 bases from J, with 14 bases in between. Germline CDR1 is SGHNT and CDR2 is YYREEE (reference sequence). The CDR3 totals 15 residues. The full variable domain, in which reference TRBV5-4 and TRBJ1-6 provide the parts outside the CDR3, is ETGVTQSPTHLIKTRGQQVTLRCSSQSGHNTVSWYQQALGQGPQFIFQYYREEENGRGNFPPRFSGLQFPNYSSELNVNALELDDSALYLCASSLEAAGLSPLHFGNGTRLTVT.

V is TRBV30 and J is TRBJ2-5; TRBD1 matches 7 bases. The J call may be incorrect, as the DNA end agrees better with TRBJ2-7. CDR1 is GTSNPN, CDR2 SVGIG, per germline (reference sequence). This CDR3 is 14 amino acids long. The CDR3 nucleotides are TGTGCCTCAAGGGTGGGGACAGCTACCTACGAGCAGTACTTC. Amino acid sequence: CASRVGTATYEQYF.

The chain joins TRBV6-6 to TRBJ1-3; D is possibly TRBD1 (5 bases). The CDR3 has 15 amino acids. Trimming removed 5 bases from V and 0 bases from J, with 11 bases in between. Germline loops: CDR1 MNHNY, CDR2 SVGAGI (reference sequence). The CDR3 here is CASSKTGDSGNTIYF. CDR3 DNA sequence: TGTGCCAGCAGTAAAACAGGTGACTCTGGAAACACCATATATTTT.

CDR3 sequence: CASSLVRGTSTGELFF. The CDR3 coding sequence is TGTGCCAGCAGCTTAGTGAGAGGGACTTCGACCGGGGAGCTGTTTTTT. The V call is TRBV7-9, the J call TRBJ2-2; D might be TRBD2 (6 bases). Deletions cut 1 base from V and 5 bases from J, with 14 bases between. The CDR3 totals 16 residues. Germline V gene lookup returns CDR1 SEHNR and CDR2 FQNEAQ (reference sequence).

Comment on this clone: The junction departs from germline at one end; a sequencing error may be responsible. This chain uses TRBV6-5 with TRBJ1-6; TRBD1 is a possible D gene (5 bases). Per the germline V gene, CDR1 is MNHEY and CDR2 is SVGAGI. The CDR3 spans 14 residues. CDR3 nucleotides: TGTGCCACCCGTCTGGACACCGAGAGCTCACCCCCCCACTTT. Translation gives CATRLDTESSPPHF.

V usage is TRBV27 and J usage is TRBJ2-2; D is undetermined. Germline V gene lookup returns CDR1 MNHEY and CDR2 SMNVEV (reference sequence). V was clipped by 6 bases and J by 1 base, with 3 bases between them. The CDR3 has 12 residues. CDR3 coding DNA: TGTGCCAGCAGCCGGAACACCGGGGAGCTGTTTTTT. Translating gives CASSRNTGELFF.

This clone was counted a single time. Sequence at one end of the junction differs from germline and may be a read error. The V call is TRBV7-2, the J call TRBJ1-6; 8 nucleotides line up with TRBD1. Germline values: CDR1 SGHTA, CDR2 FQGNSA. The CDR3 has 15 residues. The DNA for the CDR3 is TGTGCCAGCAGCCCCCGGACAGGGAATTTGTCACCCCTCAACTTT. It specifies CASSPRTGNLSPLNF.

This clone was picked up a small number of times. This sequence joins TRBV2 and TRBJ1-1; 10 bases are a match to TRBD1. V shed 4 bases and J 4 bases; nucleotides not matched to a gene: 3. Germline lookup yields CDR1 SNHLY and CDR2 FYNNEI. This CDR3 contains 14 residues. This CDR3 reads CASSGDRGSTEAFF. CDR3 nucleotide sequence: TGTGCCAGCAGTGGGGACAGGGGTAGCACTGAAGCTTTCTTT.

This clone has just one count. The genes are TRBV5-4 and TRBJ1-1; 8 nucleotides line up with TRBD1. J gave up 5 bases and V 2 bases, and 5 bases lay outside the gene matches. Germline CDR1 is SGHNT and CDR2 is YYREEE (reference sequence). This CDR3 has 14 amino acids. For the CDR3, the DNA is TGTGCCAGCAGCTTAGGACAGGGTGGGACTGAAGCTTTCTTT. The encoded protein is CASSLGQGGTEAFF. Full variable domain (rest looked up from reference TRBV5-4 and TRBJ1-1): ETGVTQSPTHLIKTRGQQVTLRCSSQSGHNTVSWYQQALGQGPQFIFQYYREEENGRGNFPPRFSGLQFPNYSSELNVNALELDDSALYLCASSLGQGGTEAFFGQGTRLTVV.

The chain is built from TRBV6-5 and TRBJ1-6; 7 bases line up with TRBD1. Germline V gene sequence: CDR1 MNHEY, CDR2 SVGAGI. Unmatched junction bases numbered 10, after V lost 0 bases and J lost 14 bases. The CDR3 extends over 15 amino acids. CDR3 sequence (DNA): TGTGCCAGCAGTTACTCAGGAGGGGGCGTCGGATCCCTCCACTTT. It is translated as CASSYSGGGVGSLHF.

In regard to this clone: Germline is not matched at one junction end, which may reflect a read error. The J gene is TRBJ1-5, the V gene TRBV6-6; D is uncertain. Germline CDR1 MNHNY, CDR2 SVGAGI (reference sequence). The CDR3 runs to 12 residues. CDR3 residues: CGSGQDNQPQHF. The DNA of the CDR3 is TGTGGCAGCGGTCAGGACAATCAGCCCCAGCATTTT.

V and J are TRBV6-6 and TRBJ1-1; no definite D call. The V gene's germline CDR1 is MNHNY and CDR2 SVGAGI (reference sequence). Trimming cost V 1 base and J 5 bases, with 11 bases left between them. This CDR3 is built from 14 residues. The CDR3 DNA reads TGTGCCAGCAGTTACTTCGAGGCCGGAACTGAAGCTTTCTTT. Its protein is CASSYFEAGTEAFF.

This clone has just one count. The rearrangement uses TRBV29-1 and TRBJ2-5; D possibly corresponds to TRBD2 (7 bases). Germline loops: CDR1 SQVTM, CDR2 ANQGSEA. The V end was cut by 5 bases, the J end by 5 bases, with 12 bases between. The CDR3 loop spans 12 amino acids. The CDR3 here is CSVRGAQETQYF. CDR3 in DNA: TGCAGCGTTCGGGGGGCGCAGGAGACCCAGTACTTC.

V and J are TRBV18 and TRBJ1-5; 8 nucleotides align to TRBD1. J gave up 4 bases and V 5 bases, and 7 bases lay outside the gene matches. The germline CDR1 and CDR2 sequences are KGHSH and LQKENI. The CDR3 loop spans 15 amino acids. CDR3 protein: CASSVDRGQNQPQHF. In DNA form, the CDR3 reads TGTGCCAGCTCAGTAGACAGGGGACAGAATCAGCCCCAGCATTTT.

The chain combines TRBV7-2 with TRBJ2-6; D perhaps matches TRBD2 (6 bases). In germline, CDR1 is SGHTA, CDR2 FQGNSA. The CDR3 sequence is 17 residues long. V dropped 2 bases and J dropped 1 base, with 12 bases sitting between them. The CDR3 region is CASSLRGAGSGANVLTF. The CDR3 coding sequence is TGTGCCAGCAGCTTAAGAGGGGCGGGATCTGGGGCCAACGTCCTGACTTTC.